This T cell receptor (beta chain) was observed in a study of blood T cell repertoires in COVID-19. Across about two dozen US areas, participants ranged in age from roughly 18 to 95 years. The V gene's germline CDR1 is SGHDT and CDR2 YYEEEE. There are 17 residues in the CDR3. J was trimmed by 0 bases and V by 0 bases; bases with no gene match: 7. Assay: immunoSEQ multiplex PCR; the TCRdb copy retains only in-frame clones and omits some. The data show under 150,000 clones, under 90% seen once. This TCR came from a man over 45 in a cohort exposed to, infected with or recovered from COVID-19 (not recorded which). The sequencing sample was made of PBMCs or T cells enriched from blood (not recorded which). The gene calls are TRBV5-6 and TRBJ1-1, with TRBD1 matching over 8 bases. The CDR3 DNA is TGTGCCAGCAGCTTGGAACAGGGGGGTTACATGAACACTGAAGCTTTCTTT. Protein: CASSLEQGGYMNTEAFF. The variable domain in full, completed from reference TRBV5-6 and TRBJ1-1, reads DAGVTQSPTHLIKTRGQQVTLRCSPKSGHDTVSWYQQALGQGPQFIFQYYEEEERQRGNFPDRFSGHQFPNYSSELNVNALLLGDSALYLCASSLEQGGYMNTEAFFGQGTRLTVV.